Following are 14 T cell receptor beta chains from one sample sequenced in a study of T cell changes during pregnancy in multiple sclerosis. The assay was immunoSEQ multiplex PCR, and TCRdb's table has in-frame clones only and misses some. The table includes about 74,000 clones, approximately 90% detected once. The input for sequencing was peripheral blood, taken before pregnancy. Source of these receptors: a female donor with multiple sclerosis, enrolled in a pregnancy study.

V is TRBV5-6 and J is TRBJ1-2, with 7 bases identical to TRBD1. CDR3 length: 17 residues. Germline V gives CDR1 SGHDT, CDR2 YYEEEE. V lost 0 bases to trimming and J lost 8 bases; unmatched junction nucleotides: 16. CDR3 sequence reads: CASSLGQGSEFEPGYTF. The CDR3, as DNA: TGTGCCAGCAGCTTGGGACAGGGTTCCGAGTTTGAACCGGGCTACACCTTC.

The chain recombines TRBV7-9 with TRBJ2-1; the match to TRBD1 covers 10 bases. The CDR3 extends over 19 amino acids. In germline, CDR1 is SEHNR, CDR2 FQNEAQ (reference sequence). V dropped 0 bases and J dropped 3; count of bases not matched to a gene: 11. CDR3: CASSLAGAGDRGDYNEQFF. The CDR3 DNA sequence: TGTGCCAGCAGCTTAGCGGGGGCGGGGGACAGGGGTGACTACAATGAGCAGTTCTTC.

The rearrangement uses TRBV5-1 and TRBJ1-1; tentative D call: TRBD1 (6 bases). CDR1 is SGHRS, CDR2 YFSETQ, per germline. V was trimmed by 5 bases and J by 1 base, leaving 15 bases between them. The CDR3 spans 15 residues. The CDR3 reads CASSLRGQTNTEAFF. CDR3 coding DNA: TGCGCCAGCAGTTTAAGGGGACAAACGAACACTGAAGCTTTCTTT.

This chain joins TRBV4-2 and TRBJ1-2; D is uncertain. V lost 1 base and J 4 bases, leaving 13 bases between the germline ends. Germline V gene sequence: CDR1 LGHNA, CDR2 YNFKEQ. This CDR3 has 15 residues. The DNA for the CDR3 is TGTGCCAGCAGCCAAGTGGAGGGCATACCCTATGGCTACACCTTC. Residues: CASSQVEGIPYGYTF.

This clone showed up just a few times. The chain links TRBV2 to TRBJ1-1; TRBD1 agrees at 9 bases. This CDR3 comprises 13 residues. Germline V gene lookup returns CDR1 SNHLY and CDR2 FYNNEI. J was trimmed by 8 bases and V by 4 bases; bases with no gene match: 5. The CDR3 region has the DNA TGTGCCAGCAGTGCCCTAGACAGGGGGGAAGCTTTCTTT. Protein product: CASSALDRGEAFF.

CDR3 sequence reads: CASSPIGGLTSLAKNIQYF. In DNA form, the CDR3 reads TGTGCCAGCTCACCAATTGGGGGGTTGACCTCTCTAGCCAAAAACATTCAGTACTTC. The rearrangement links TRBV18 to TRBJ2-4; TRBD2 is a possible D gene (6 bases). This CDR3 has 19 residues. Looked up from germline, CDR1 is KGHSH and CDR2 is LQKENI. The ends were cut back, 2 bases at V and 0 bases at J, with 20 bases in the middle.

This chain joins TRBV5-6 and TRBJ1-2; D unresolved. The V and J ends lost 4 bases and 5 bases respectively, with 12 bases between them. Germline CDR1 SGHDT, CDR2 YYEEEE. CDR3 length equals 13 residues. The CDR3 nucleotides are TGTGCCAGCAGCCTTAACAGAGCTTATGGCTACACCTTC. This codes for CASSLNRAYGYTF. The entire variable domain, with the rest obtained from reference TRBV5-6 and TRBJ1-2, is as follows: DAGVTQSPTHLIKTRGQQVTLRCSPKSGHDTVSWYQQALGQGPQFIFQYYEEEERQRGNFPDRFSGHQFPNYSSELNVNALLLGDSALYLCASSLNRAYGYTFGSGTRLTVV.

The CDR3 DNA sequence: TGTGCCAGCAGCCGCAGGGGTCGGGGCGAGACCCAGTACTTC. It codes for CASSRRGRGETQYF. The gene calls are TRBV7-8 and TRBJ2-5, with TRBD1 as a possible D gene (6 bases). The CDR3 is made up of 14 amino acids. V shed 5 bases and J shed 5 bases, with 15 bases lying between them. Germline CDR1 SGHVS, CDR2 FQNEAQ.

The genes are TRBV5-3 and TRBJ2-7; the D is unclear. TRBV5-3 carries the ORF label, with uncertain function. The CDR3 totals 14 residues. The ends were cut back, 4 bases at V and 4 bases at J, with 15 bases in the middle. CDR3 region: CARSTGFRAYEQYF. CDR3 DNA sequence: TGTGCCAGAAGCACGGGTTTTCGAGCTTACGAGCAGTACTTC.

The gene calls are TRBV27 and TRBJ1-1; D is undetermined. CDR3 length: 13 residues. Germline V CDR1 and CDR2: MNHEY, SMNVEV (reference sequence). V was pared by 8 bases and J by 3 bases, with 13 bases between. For the CDR3, the DNA is TGTGCCAGCGCGGCGGCGGTTTACACTGAAGCTTTCTTT. Translating it yields CASAAAVYTEAFF.

V gene TRBV13 combines with J gene TRBJ2-2; TRBD2 aligns across 7 bases. The CDR3 sequence is 15 residues long. Trimming at V came to 1 base and at J to 8 bases, leaving 7 bases not matched to a gene. Germline values: CDR1 PRHDT, CDR2 FYEKMQ (reference sequence). The CDR3 DNA follows: TGTGCCAGCAGCTTAGAACTAGCGAGGTCTGGGGAGCTGTTTTTT. Translation: CASSLELARSGELFF.

The V call is TRBV6-5, the J call TRBJ1-4, with D hard to call. The CDR3 has 14 residues. V was shortened by 5 bases and J by 0 bases, with 7 bases between the two germline ends. Looked up from germline, CDR1 is MNHEY and CDR2 is SVGAGI. CDR3 residues: CASSGVATNEKLFF. The DNA of the CDR3 is TGTGCCAGCAGTGGAGTTGCAACTAATGAAAAACTGTTTTTT.

This chain links TRBV5-6 with TRBJ2-1, with 9 bases fitting TRBD2. Unmatched junction bases numbered 10, after V lost 3 bases and J lost 6 bases. CDR3 length equals 16 residues. In germline, CDR1 is SGHDT, CDR2 YYEEEE. As DNA, the CDR3 is TGTGCCAGCAGCTGGGGAAGCGGGAGGCCCACCAATGAGCAGTTCTTC. Its protein product is CASSWGSGRPTNEQFF.

This chain joins TRBV2 and TRBJ2-7, with 9 bases identical to TRBD1. V lost 5 bases to trimming and J lost 3 bases; unmatched junction nucleotides: 8. The CDR3 sequence is 15 residues long. CDR1 is SNHLY, CDR2 FYNNEI, per germline. The CDR3 DNA reads as TGTGCCAGCAGTATCCCGGGACAGGGTCTCTACGAGCAGTACTTC. Amino acids: CASSIPGQGLYEQYF.